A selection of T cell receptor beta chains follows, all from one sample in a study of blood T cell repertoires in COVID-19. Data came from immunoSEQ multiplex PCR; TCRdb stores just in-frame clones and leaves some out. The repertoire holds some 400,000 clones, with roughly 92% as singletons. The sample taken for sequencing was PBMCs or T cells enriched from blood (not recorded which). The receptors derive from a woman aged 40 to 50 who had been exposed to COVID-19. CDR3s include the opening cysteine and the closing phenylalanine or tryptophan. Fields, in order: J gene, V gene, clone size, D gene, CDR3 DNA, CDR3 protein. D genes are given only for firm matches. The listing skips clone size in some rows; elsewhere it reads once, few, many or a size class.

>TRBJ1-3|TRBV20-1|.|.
TGCAGTGCCAGTCCTCGCTCTGGAAACACCATATATTTT
CSASPRSGNTIYF
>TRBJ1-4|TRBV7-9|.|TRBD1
TGTGCCAGCAGCTCGTTGGCAGGGGGCTCTAATGAAAAACTGTTTTTT
CASSSLAGGSNEKLFF
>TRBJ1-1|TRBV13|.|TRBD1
TGTGCCAGCAGCCTTCAGGGGGCATTGATGAACACTGAAGCTTTCTTT
CASSLQGALMNTEAFF
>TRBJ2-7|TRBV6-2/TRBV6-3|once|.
TGTGCCAGCAGTCCACCTTGGGGCAGACTCTCCTACGAGCAGTACTTC
CASSPPWGRLSYEQYF
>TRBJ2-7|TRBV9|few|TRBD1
TGTGCCAGCAGCGTAGCCGGACAGGGCCCCCCCTACGAGCAGTACTTC
CASSVAGQGPPYEQYF
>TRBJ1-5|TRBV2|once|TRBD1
TGTGCCAGCAGGGCTACAGGGGGCGACTATCAGCCCCAGCATTTT
CASRATGGDYQPQHF
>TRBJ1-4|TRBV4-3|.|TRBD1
TGCGCCAGCAGCCAGGGGGACAGGGCTAATAATGAAAAACTGTTTTTT
CASSQGDRANNEKLFF
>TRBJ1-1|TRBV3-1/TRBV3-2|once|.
TGTGCCAGCAGAATCGGCCAGGCCACTGAAGCTTTCTTT
CASRIGQATEAFF
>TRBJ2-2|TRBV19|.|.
TGTGCCAGTAGTATGTCTATCGCGAACACCGGGGAGCTGTTTTTT
CASSMSIANTGELFF
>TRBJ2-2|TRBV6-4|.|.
TGTGCCAGCCGGGATTTGACCGGGGAGCTGTTTTTT
CASRDLTGELFF
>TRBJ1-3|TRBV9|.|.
TGTGCCAGCAGCGCCACAGAGGGAAACACCATATATTTT
CASSATEGNTIYF
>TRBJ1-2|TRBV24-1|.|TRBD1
TGTGCCACCAGTCGAGGGACAGGGTATGGCTACACCTTC
CATSRGTGYGYTF
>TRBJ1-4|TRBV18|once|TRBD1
TGTGCCAGCTCACCCGGGACAGGGGGCTTCGCTAATGAAAAACTGTTTTTT
CASSPGTGGFANEKLFF
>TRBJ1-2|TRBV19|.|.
TGTGCCAGTACCTATACCGCGGGTATGGAGGGCTACACCTTC
CASTYTAGMEGYTF
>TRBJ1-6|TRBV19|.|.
TGTGCCAGTAGTGATAAGTCTGGACTCACAAATTCACCCCTCCACTTT
CASSDKSGLTNSPLHF
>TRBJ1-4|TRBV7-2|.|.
TGTGCCAGCAGCTTAGTGGGGTTCGGGGAGAAACTGTTTTTT
CASSLVGFGEKLFF
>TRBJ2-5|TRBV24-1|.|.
TGTGCCACCAGTGATCCGACAGGCCCACAAGAGACCCAGTACTTC
CATSDPTGPQETQYF
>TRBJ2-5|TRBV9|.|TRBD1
TGTGCCAGCAGCGCCAGTCAGGGGGTGGAGACCCAGTACTTC
CASSASQGVETQYF
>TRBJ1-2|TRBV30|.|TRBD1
TGTGCCTGGAGTGTAAACTTGTGGACAGGGGATGGCTACACCTTC
CAWSVNLWTGDGYTF
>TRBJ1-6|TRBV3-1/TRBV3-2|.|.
TGTGCCAGCAGCCAAGATAAGGTACAGGGTAGGAATTCACCCCTCCACTTT
CASSQDKVQGRNSPLHF
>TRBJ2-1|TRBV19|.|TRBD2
TGTGCCAGTAGTTCTTGGACTAGCGGGAGGAATGAGCAGTTCTTC
CASSSWTSGRNEQFF
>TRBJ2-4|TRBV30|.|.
TGTGCCGGCCAGACAGTGGGGGGAGCCAAAAACATTCAGTACTTC
CAGQTVGGAKNIQYF
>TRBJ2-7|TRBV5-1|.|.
TGCGCCAGCAGCTTGCTGGACGGGATTCCCTACGAGCAGTACTTC
CASSLLDGIPYEQYF
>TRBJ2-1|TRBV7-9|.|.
TGTGCCAGCAGCTCCCCGGTTTTAGCGGTACCTTCCTACAATGAGCAGTTCTTC
CASSSPVLAVPSYNEQFF
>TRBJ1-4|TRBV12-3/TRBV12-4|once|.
TGTGCCAGCCACAAAGGGGCGGGGGATCTGTTTTTT
CASHKGAGDLFF
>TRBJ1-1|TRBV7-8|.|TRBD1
TGTGCCAGCAGCATCACAGGGGTGGCTTTCTTT
CASSITGVAFF
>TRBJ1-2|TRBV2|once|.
TGTGCCAGCAGTGATCGTCGTACCGATAGTCGTTTTGGCTACACCTTC
CASSDRRTDSRFGYTF
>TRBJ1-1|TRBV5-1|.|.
TGCGCCAGCAGCTCCCGAAATAAGACAGGAGCCATGAACACTGAAGCTTTCTTT
CASSSRNKTGAMNTEAFF
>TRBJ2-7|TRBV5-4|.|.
TGTGCCAGCAGCCACGACGGGGTTAGCTCCTACGAGCAGTACTTC
CASSHDGVSSYEQYF
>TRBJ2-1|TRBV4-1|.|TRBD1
TGCGCCAGCAGTCGGGACAGGGGGTACAATGAGCAGTTCTTC
CASSRDRGYNEQFF
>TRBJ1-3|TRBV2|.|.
TGTGCCAGCAGTGAAAGGGGGGGATCGTCTGGAAACACCATATATTTT
CASSERGGSSGNTIYF
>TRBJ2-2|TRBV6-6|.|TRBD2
TGTGCCAGCAGCCCGGGGGGTCTTGCCGGGGAGCTGTTTTTT
CASSPGGLAGELFF
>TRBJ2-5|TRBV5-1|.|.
TGCGCCAGCAGCTTTAACAGGGAGCAAGAGACCCAGTACTTC
CASSFNREQETQYF
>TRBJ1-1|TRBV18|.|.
TGTGCCAGCTCACACCGGGTGGCTCGATTAGTGAGGAACACTGAAGCTTTCTTT
CASSHRVARLVRNTEAFF
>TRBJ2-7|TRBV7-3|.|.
TGTGCCAGCAGCTCGGGACTCGCCTACGAGCAGTACTTC
CASSSGLAYEQYF
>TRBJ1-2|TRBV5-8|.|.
TGTGCCAGCAGCACCGGACAGTTCCTTAACTATGGCTACACCTTC
CASSTGQFLNYGYTF
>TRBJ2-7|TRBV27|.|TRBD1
TGTGCCAGCAGTTTATACCCCAACATCGACAGGGTTGCCTACGAGCAGTACTTC
CASSLYPNIDRVAYEQYF